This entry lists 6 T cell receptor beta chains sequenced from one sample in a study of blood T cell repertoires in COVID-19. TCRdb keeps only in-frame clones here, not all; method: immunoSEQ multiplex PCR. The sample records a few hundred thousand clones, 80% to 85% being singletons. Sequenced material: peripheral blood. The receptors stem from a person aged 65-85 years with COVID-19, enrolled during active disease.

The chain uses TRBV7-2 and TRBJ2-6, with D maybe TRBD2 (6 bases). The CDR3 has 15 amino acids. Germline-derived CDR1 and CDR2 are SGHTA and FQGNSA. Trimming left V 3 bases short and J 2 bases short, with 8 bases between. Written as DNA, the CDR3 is TGTGCCAGCAGCTTTCGGGGGACTGGGGCCAACGTCCTGACTTTC. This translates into CASSFRGTGANVLTF.

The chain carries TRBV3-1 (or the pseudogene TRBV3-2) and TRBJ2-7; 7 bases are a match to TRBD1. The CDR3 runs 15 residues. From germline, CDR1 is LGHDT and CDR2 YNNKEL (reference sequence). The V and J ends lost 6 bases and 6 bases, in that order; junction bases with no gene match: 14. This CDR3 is CASSFELSTGTEQYF. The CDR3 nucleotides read TGTGCCAGCAGTTTCGAATTATCGACAGGGACCGAGCAGTACTTC.

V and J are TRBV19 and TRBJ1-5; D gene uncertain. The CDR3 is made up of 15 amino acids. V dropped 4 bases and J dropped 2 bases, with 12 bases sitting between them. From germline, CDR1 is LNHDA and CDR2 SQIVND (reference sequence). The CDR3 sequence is CASSTWSSRNQPQHF. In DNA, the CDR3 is TGTGCCAGTAGTACGTGGAGCTCGCGCAATCAGCCCCAGCATTTT.

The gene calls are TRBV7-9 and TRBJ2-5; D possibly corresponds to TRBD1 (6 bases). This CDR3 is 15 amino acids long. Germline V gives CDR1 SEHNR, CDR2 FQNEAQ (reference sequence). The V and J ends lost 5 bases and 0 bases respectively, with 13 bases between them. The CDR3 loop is CASSPPQGYQETQYF. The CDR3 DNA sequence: TGTGCCAGCAGCCCGCCACAGGGCTACCAAGAGACCCAGTACTTC.

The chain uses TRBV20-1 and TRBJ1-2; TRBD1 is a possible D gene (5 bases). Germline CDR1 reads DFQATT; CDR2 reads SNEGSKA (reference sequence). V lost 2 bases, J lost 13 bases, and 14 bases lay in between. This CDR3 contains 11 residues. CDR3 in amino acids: CSARFGGSSTF. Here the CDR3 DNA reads TGCAGTGCTAGATTTGGGGGGTCCTCCACCTTC.

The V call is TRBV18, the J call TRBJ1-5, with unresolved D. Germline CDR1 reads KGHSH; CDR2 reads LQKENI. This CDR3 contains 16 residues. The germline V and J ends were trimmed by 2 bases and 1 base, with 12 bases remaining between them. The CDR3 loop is CASSPVRGASNQPQHF. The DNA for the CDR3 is TGTGCCAGCTCACCAGTTCGGGGAGCGAGCAATCAGCCCCAGCATTTT.